Listed below are T cell receptor beta chains from one sample, sequenced in a study of control samples from healthy donors and cancer patients. Here immunoSEQ multiplex PCR was the method, and the copy in TCRdb shows in-frame clones only, minus some. The table lists approximately 84,000 clones, almost 85% of them singletons. The material sequenced was blood. These receptors all stem from a woman aged 55-69 years in good health. Both conserved end residues are part of each CDR3. The D gene is left open where the match is weak. Expanded clones get a size class; other rows say once, few or many, or leave the size out.

TRBJ1-4,TRBV4-1,NA,few,TGCGCCAGCAGCCGAGAGGGTTGGGCTAATGAAAAACTGTTTTTT,CASSREGWANEKLFF
TRBJ2-7,TRBV19,TRBD2,NA,TGTGCCAGTAGTCCCCGTGGTAGCGGGGTTTCCTACGAGCAGTACTTC,CASSPRGSGVSYEQYF
TRBJ2-7,TRBV5-1,TRBD1,NA,TGCGCCAGCAGCCCCAGGACAGGTTCCGCCTACGAGCAGTACTTC,CASSPRTGSAYEQYF
TRBJ2-3,TRBV5-5,TRBD1,NA,TGTGCCAGCAGGCGACAGGGGGCGTTGGGGAGAGGGAATTTAGATACGCAGTATTTT,CASRRQGALGRGNLDTQYF
TRBJ1-1,TRBV6-1,NA,NA,TGTGCCAGCAGTGACCTCTTACGCGTCTTCTCGGGCACTGAAGCTTTCTTT,CASSDLLRVFSGTEAFF
TRBJ2-5,TRBV4-1,TRBD2,NA,TGCGCCAGCAGCCAGGGAGGACTAGGGGAGACCCAGTACTTC,CASSQGGLGETQYF
TRBJ1-3,TRBV6-5,NA,NA,TGTGCCAGCAGGGAGGGGTTATGGGCTGGAAACACCATATATTTT,CASREGLWAGNTIYF
TRBJ2-1,TRBV29-1,NA,NA,TGCAGCGCCATCGACAGGATTTCCTACAATGAGCAGTTCTTC,CSAIDRISYNEQFF
TRBJ1-5,TRBV3-1/TRBV3-2,TRBD1,NA,TGTGCCAGCTCCCGGGACAGGGGAACAACCGGCCAGCATTTT,CASSRDRGTTGQHF
TRBJ1-3,TRBV6-5,NA,NA,TGTGCCAGCGGGGCTCTCTCTGGAAACACCATATATTTT,CASGALSGNTIYF
TRBJ2-7,TRBV19,TRBD2,NA,TGTGCCAGTAGTATACCGGGACTAACCCGATACGAGCAGTACTTC,CASSIPGLTRYEQYF
TRBJ1-1,TRBV12-3/TRBV12-4,NA,NA,TGTGCCAGCAGCAGTAAAGTGAACACTGAAGCTTTCTTT,CASSSKVNTEAFF
TRBJ2-7,TRBV6-5,NA,NA,TGTGCCAGCAGTCCCGTTCGCAGGGTCGAGTACGAGCAGTACTTC,CASSPVRRVEYEQYF
TRBJ2-7,TRBV7-9,TRBD1,few,TGTGCCAGCAGCGAAGGGACAGCCTACGAGCAGTACTTC,CASSEGTAYEQYF
TRBJ2-2,TRBV5-1,TRBD1,once,TGCGCCAGCGCAAATCTAGGGGGCGTCGAATCCGGGGAGCTGTTTTTT,CASANLGGVESGELFF
TRBJ2-2,TRBV6-2/TRBV6-3,NA,NA,TGTGCCAGCAGTACGGGGACCGACGGTAGGCTGTTTTTT,CASSTGTDGRLFF
TRBJ1-3,TRBV2,TRBD1,once,TGTGCCAGCAGTTCACAGGGGGCAGCTGGAAACACCATATATTTT,CASSSQGAAGNTIYF
TRBJ1-5,TRBV6-5,TRBD1,NA,TGTGCCAGCAGGGCTGGGACAGGGAGCAATCAGCCCCAGCATTTT,CASRAGTGSNQPQHF
TRBJ2-5,TRBV15,NA,NA,TGTGCCACCAGCAGTTCCAGGGGAAAAGAGACCCAGTACTTC,CATSSSRGKETQYF
TRBJ2-5,TRBV4-3,TRBD2,NA,TGCGCCAGCAGCCAAACCAAGCGGGGGGGCTATGAGACCCAGTACTTC,CASSQTKRGGYETQYF
TRBJ1-4,TRBV19,NA,NA,TGTGCCAGTAGTATGGGGGTGTTAGATGAAAAACTGTTTTTT,CASSMGVLDEKLFF
TRBJ2-3,TRBV7-6,NA,once,TGTGCCAGCAGCTTAAGGGGGGGGACTGTCGCTGGGACAGATACGCAGTATTTT,CASSLRGGTVAGTDTQYF
TRBJ2-7,TRBV19,NA,NA,TGTGCCAGTAGTATAACAGCCGGCTACGAGCAGTACTTC,CASSITAGYEQYF
TRBJ1-2,TRBV21-1,NA,once,TGTGCCAGCAGCATAGGGGAACAGGTAAACACTTATGGCTACACCTTC,CASSIGEQVNTYGYTF
TRBJ1-4,TRBV6-1,TRBD1,NA,TGTGCCAGCAGTTGGGGACAGGGGAATGAAAAACTGTTTTTT,CASSWGQGNEKLFF
TRBJ1-2,TRBV2,NA,NA,TGTGCCAGCAGTGAATTCGGCGGCTACACCTTC,CASSEFGGYTF
TRBJ1-1,TRBV6-5,TRBD1,NA,TGTGCCAGCAGTTACTCGGGAACAGGGGGAACTGAAGCTTTCTTT,CASSYSGTGGTEAFF
TRBJ2-2,TRBV19,TRBD1,NA,TGTGCCAGTAGTAGGGACAGGGGGCGATCCGGGGAGCTGTTTTTT,CASSRDRGRSGELFF
TRBJ1-4,TRBV5-1,NA,NA,TGCGCCAGCAGCTTGGCCGAGAATGAAAAACTGTTTTTT,CASSLAENEKLFF
TRBJ1-2,TRBV3-1/TRBV3-2,NA,NA,TGTGCCAGCAGCCAATCTACGGGAAGTGTTGGCTACACCTTC,CASSQSTGSVGYTF
TRBJ1-1,TRBV6-5,TRBD1,NA,TGTGCCAGCAGTTCCCGGACAGGCACTGAAGCTTTCTTT,CASSSRTGTEAFF
TRBJ1-3,TRBV7-9,TRBD1,few,TGTGCCAGCAGCTTAACAGGGGGCTCCGGAAACACCATATATTTT,CASSLTGGSGNTIYF
TRBJ1-3,TRBV4-3,NA,NA,TGCGCCAGCAGCCAACTTGGACGGAACTCTGGAAACACCATATATTTT,CASSQLGRNSGNTIYF
TRBJ1-1,TRBV10-3,NA,NA,TGTGCCATCGGGTTCAACCCTCTGAACACTGAAGCTTTCTTT,CAIGFNPLNTEAFF
TRBJ1-2,TRBV29-1,NA,NA,TGCAGCGCCGACCTGGAGGTCTATGGCTACACCTTC,CSADLEVYGYTF
TRBJ2-3,TRBV11-2,TRBD2,NA,TGTGCCAGCAGCTCCACTAGCGGGGTAGATACGCAGTATTTT,CASSSTSGVDTQYF
TRBJ1-1,TRBV14,TRBD1,NA,TGTGCCAGCAGCCAAGGAGGACAGGCACGTGAAGCTTTCTTT,CASSQGGQAREAFF
TRBJ1-3,TRBV9,NA,NA,TGTGCCAGCAGGCAGGGAAACACCATATATTTT,CASRQGNTIYF
TRBJ1-4,TRBV5-1,TRBD1,NA,TGCGCCAGCAGCCGCGAGGACAGGGAAAAACTGTTTTTT,CASSREDREKLFF
TRBJ2-5,TRBV6-1,NA,NA,TGTGCCAGCAGTGACAGGGGGAGGTACCAAGAGACCCAGTACTTC,CASSDRGRYQETQYF
TRBJ2-7,TRBV7-2,NA,NA,TGTGCCAGCAGCTTAGCGGGAGTAGGTGAGCAGTACTTC,CASSLAGVGEQYF
TRBJ2-7,TRBV6-6,TRBD2,many,TGTGCCAGCAGGTCCGGGACTAACTACGAGCAGTACTTC,CASRSGTNYEQYF